The 24 T cell receptor beta chains in this list originate from one sample, sequenced in a study of tumour-infiltrating T cells in Burkitt lymphoma. Sequenced by immunoSEQ multiplex PCR; TCRdb stores in-frame clones only, minus some. In the table there are around 50,000 clones, more than 25% of which are singletons. Material for sequencing was tumor tissue. These receptors came from a human donor with Burkitt lymphoma.

This clone was observed a handful of times. The chain couples TRBV6-5 to TRBJ1-3; a weak D match, TRBD1 (5 bases). This CDR3 has 14 amino acids. Trimming took off 4 bases at V and 8 bases at J, with 15 bases between the two ends. Germline CDR1 reads MNHEY; CDR2 reads SVGAGI. CDR3 sequence reads: CASSSPGKGYTIYF. Here the CDR3 DNA reads TGTGCCAGCAGTTCCCCCGGGAAGGGGTACACCATATATTTT.

This clone was detected a few times. The rearrangement links TRBV29-1 to TRBJ1-6; D not certain. The CDR3 length is 13 residues. Deletions cut 7 bases from V and 6 bases from J, with 13 bases between. CDR1 is SQVTM and CDR2 is ANQGSEA in the germline V gene. The CDR3 DNA is TGCAGCGCTATAGACGGTGTTAATTCACCCCTCCACTTT. It yields the protein CSAIDGVNSPLHF. Full variable domain (rest looked up from reference TRBV29-1 and TRBJ1-6): SAVISQKPSRDICQRGTSLTIQCQVDSQVTMMFWYRQQPGQSLTLIATANQGSEATYESGFVIDKFPISRPNLTFSTLTVSNMSPEDSSIYLCSAIDGVNSPLHFGNGTRLTVT.

As concerns this clone: A junction boundary mismatches the germline segment, possibly from a read error. The chain employs TRBV30 and TRBJ1-3; D unclear. This CDR3 is built from 10 residues. Germline CDR1 reads GTSNPN; CDR2 reads SVGIG (reference sequence). The CDR3 nucleotides are TGTGCCTGGAGGGAAAACACCAGATATTTT. This sequence encodes CAWRENTRYF.

This clone was detected only a few times. The rearrangement uses TRBV10-3 and TRBJ2-3; possible D gene TRBD2, 7 bases. CDR1 is ENHRY and CDR2 is SYGVKD in the germline V gene. The CDR3 sequence is 15 residues long. With 3 bases removed from V and 0 bases from J, the gap between germline ends came to 10 bases. The CDR3: CAISDRGASTDTQYF. CDR3 coding DNA: TGTGCCATCAGTGATCGGGGGGCTAGCACAGATACGCAGTATTTT.

The gene calls are TRBV19 and TRBJ1-6; D gene unclear. Germline V gene data show CDR1 as LNHDA and CDR2 as SQIVND (reference sequence). The V end was cut by 6 bases, the J end by 7 bases, with 10 bases between. The CDR3 has 13 amino acids. CDR3 bases: TGTGCCAGTAGACCCCCCGGCAATTCACCCCTCCACTTT. Amino acids: CASRPPGNSPLHF.

This clone came up a few times. The rearrangement uses TRBV7-2 and TRBJ2-2; TRBD1 might be the D (6 bases). The CDR3 has 16 residues. V was cut by 2 bases and J by 4 bases, with 14 bases left in between. The germline CDR1 and CDR2 sequences are SGHTA and FQGNSA. In nucleotides, the CDR3 is TGTGCCAGCAGCTTAATACCAGGGGATCTCACCGGGGAGCTGTTTTTT. Translation gives CASSLIPGDLTGELFF.

The table lists this clone with a few counts. J is TRBJ1-2 and V is TRBV7-2; the match to TRBD1 covers 8 bases. The CDR3 is 14 residues long. The V gene end was trimmed by 5 bases and the J gene end by 3 bases; junction bases not matched to a gene: 5. CDR1 is SGHTA and CDR2 is FQGNSA in the germline V gene. The CDR3 spells CASSRQGLDYGYTF. The CDR3 region has the DNA TGTGCCAGCAGCCGACAGGGGTTGGACTATGGCTACACCTTC.

This rearrangement joins TRBV15 to TRBJ2-1; the D gene is possibly TRBD1 (6 bases). The CDR3 length is 14 residues. With 0 bases removed from V and 6 bases from J, the gap between germline ends came to 9 bases. Germline V CDR1 and CDR2: LNHNV, YYDKDF (reference sequence). The CDR3 spells CATSRDRGFNEQFF. The CDR3 nucleotides read TGTGCCACCAGCAGAGACAGGGGATTCAATGAGCAGTTCTTC.

The CDR3 nucleotides read TGTGCCAGCACCCTAGCGGGGGAACCCGCTTCGCAGTATTTT. It encodes CASTLAGEPASQYF. The rearrangement uses TRBV6-6 and TRBJ2-3; 10 positions agree with TRBD2. From germline, CDR1 is MNHNY and CDR2 SVGAGI (reference sequence). The CDR3 has 14 residues. Trimming cost V 7 bases and J 10 bases; bases outside gene matches: 11.

The chain carries TRBV4-3 and TRBJ2-1; TRBD2 aligns across 15 bases. The CDR3 is 20 amino acids. Looked up from germline, CDR1 is LGHNA and CDR2 is YSLEER. The trim removed 0 bases at V and 0 bases at J, leaving 6 bases unmatched. The CDR3 here is CASSQEGTSGGPISYNEQFF. The CDR3 bases are TGCGCCAGCAGCCAAGAAGGGACTAGCGGGGGGCCGATCTCCTACAATGAGCAGTTCTTC.

This clone was found a few times. V gene TRBV7-2 combines with J gene TRBJ2-5, with 9 bases that match TRBD1. J gave up 14 bases and V 1 base, and 8 bases lay outside the gene matches. Germline V gene data show CDR1 as SGHTA and CDR2 as FQGNSA. CDR3 length equals 13 residues. The CDR3 spells CASSLVRTGDTYF. The DNA of the CDR3 is TGTGCCAGCAGCTTAGTAAGGACAGGGGATACTTACTTC. The variable domain in full, completed from reference TRBV7-2 and TRBJ2-5, reads GAGVSQSPSNKVTEKGKDVELRCDPISGHTALYWYRQSLGQGLEFLIYFQGNSAPDKSGLPSDRFSAERTGGSVSTLTIQRTQQEDSAVYLCASSLVRTGDTYFGPGTRLLVL.

This clone was found a few times. The V and J genes are TRBV29-1 and TRBJ1-5, with D unclear. Per the germline V gene, CDR1 is SQVTM and CDR2 is ANQGSEA. There are 13 residues in the CDR3. V was pared by 4 bases and J by 2 bases, with 9 bases between. The CDR3 protein is CSVAPGRNQPQHF. The DNA of the CDR3 is TGCAGCGTTGCGCCAGGTCGCAATCAGCCCCAGCATTTT.

This clone was seen a handful of times. The chain combines TRBV7-9 with TRBJ2-1, with 8 bases fitting TRBD2. The ends lost 1 base at V and 3 bases at J; junction bases unmatched: 2. This CDR3 comprises 15 residues. Germline V CDR1 and CDR2: SEHNR, FQNEAQ (reference sequence). CDR3 in DNA: TGTGCCAGCAGCTTAGACGGGGGGGACTACAATGAGCAGTTCTTC. Translated: CASSLDGGDYNEQFF.

The gene calls are TRBV19 and TRBJ1-1; D remains ambiguous. Germline V gives CDR1 LNHDA, CDR2 SQIVND (reference sequence). The CDR3 runs to 14 residues. V shed 5 bases and J shed 1 base, with 11 bases lying between them. The CDR3 DNA reads TGTGCCAGTAGTCCAGGACGGAGGAACACTGAAGCTTTCTTT. Translation gives CASSPGRRNTEAFF.

The chain has TRBV6-6 and TRBJ1-4, with a weak D call TRBD1 (5 bases). The CDR3 length is 15 residues. Germline loops: CDR1 MNHNY, CDR2 SVGAGI (reference sequence). The germline V and J ends were trimmed by 4 bases and 5 bases, with 14 bases remaining between them. CDR3 amino acids: CASSLTTVRNEKLFF. CDR3 nucleotides: TGTGCCAGCAGTTTAACGACAGTGAGGAATGAAAAACTGTTTTTT.

This chain connects TRBV2 to TRBJ1-2; 9 positions agree with TRBD1. Germline CDR1 is SNHLY and CDR2 is FYNNEI. V lost 4 bases and J lost 5; bases outside the gene matches: 5. This CDR3 region has 14 residues. The CDR3: CASSGQGVWYGYTF. The CDR3 nucleotides are TGTGCCAGCAGTGGACAGGGGGTCTGGTATGGCTACACCTTC.

This clone turned up a few times. This rearrangement joins TRBV11-2 to TRBJ2-7, with 13 bases aligning to TRBD2. Germline V gene lookup returns CDR1 SGHAT and CDR2 FQNNGV. The length of the CDR3 is 17 residues. V lost 0 bases, J lost 4 bases, and 6 bases stayed unmatched. The CDR3 coding sequence is TGTGCCAGCAGCTTAGACCTGGGACTAGCGGGGAGGTACGAGCAGTACTTC. Its protein is CASSLDLGLAGRYEQYF.

The chain has TRBV7-2 and TRBJ1-1, with D possibly TRBD1 on 6 matching bases. V was clipped by 10 bases and J by 5 bases, with 14 bases between them. The CDR3 spans 12 residues. Germline V CDR1 and CDR2: SGHTA, FQGNSA. CDR3 in amino acids: CATSDSFTEAFF. CDR3 nucleotides: TGTGCCACGTCGGACAGTTTTACTGAAGCTTTCTTT.

The chain joins TRBV29-1 to TRBJ2-7; D remains unclear. The CDR3 has 11 residues. The germline V gene encodes CDR1 SQVTM and CDR2 ANQGSEA. The V end was cut by 4 bases, the J end by 0 bases, with 4 bases between. The CDR3 reads CSVAFSYEQYF. CDR3 nucleotides: TGCAGCGTTGCTTTCTCCTACGAGCAGTACTTC.

This clone showed up just a few times. The V call is TRBV29-1, the J call TRBJ2-7, with TRBD1 matching 8 bases. The CDR3 contains 14 residues. Germline V CDR1 and CDR2: SQVTM, ANQGSEA. V gave up 6 bases and J gave up 2 bases; unmatched junction bases: 9. CDR3 in DNA: TGCAGCGTACGTGGACAGGGCTCAACCTACGAGCAGTACTTC. It encodes CSVRGQGSTYEQYF.

Note on this clone: The junction departs from germline at one end; a sequencing error may be responsible. Other DNA sequences of this sample code for an identical CDR3. This sequence joins TRBV5-1 and TRBJ1-2; 8 positions match TRBD1. CDR3 size: 15 residues. Per germline, CDR1 SGHRS and CDR2 YFSETQ. The CDR3 bases are TGCGCCAGCAGTTTGGATAGCGGACAGGGCTTTGGCTACACCTTC. Encoded protein: CASSLDSGQGFGYTF.

This clone was seen a handful of times. The V call is TRBV5-6, the J call TRBJ1-1; no reliable D call. The ends were cut back, 3 bases at V and 1 base at J, with 10 bases in the middle. CDR3 length: 14 residues. Looked up from germline, CDR1 is SGHDT and CDR2 is YYEEEE. DNA of the CDR3: TGTGCCAGCAGCTATAGGGTGGCGAACACTGAAGCTTTCTTT. Its translation is CASSYRVANTEAFF.

This clone turned up a few times. The V gene is TRBV29-1, the J gene TRBJ2-1; D not certain. Trimming left V 3 bases short and J 3 bases short, with 6 bases between. The CDR3 extends over 12 amino acids. Germline V CDR1 and CDR2: SQVTM, ANQGSEA. The CDR3 DNA sequence: TGCAGCGTTGATTCCGACTACAATGAGCAGTTCTTC. It encodes CSVDSDYNEQFF.

There are a few counts of this clone. The chain carries TRBV4-2 and TRBJ1-1; 10 nucleotides agree with TRBD1. The CDR3 has 17 amino acids. The ends lost 3 bases at V and 0 bases at J; junction bases unmatched: 7. CDR1 is LGHNA, CDR2 YNFKEQ, per germline. The CDR3, as DNA: TGTGCCAGCAGCCAGACCGACAGGGGGCTTATGAACACTGAAGCTTTCTTT. Amino acid sequence: CASSQTDRGLMNTEAFF.